A single sample gave rise to the 20 T cell receptor beta chains below, sequenced in a study of shared clonotypes between healthy human individuals. Profiling relied on immunoSEQ multiplex PCR, and the TCRdb table lists in-frame clones only, not all of them. The table has more than 900,000 clones, 70% to 80% seen once. The source material was memory CD4+ T cells from PBMCs. Subset here: CD45RA-negative fraction. These receptors were taken from a young man in good health. Some clones in this sample may be carry-over from other donors' samples.

V is TRBV5-4 and J is TRBJ2-5, with TRBD1 identical over 10 bases. The V and J ends lost 5 bases and 2 bases, in that order; junction bases with no gene match: 6. CDR1 SGHNT and CDR2 YYREEE come from the germline V gene (reference sequence). This CDR3 has 15 residues. CDR3 sequence: CASSPTGGQQETQYF. CDR3 sequence (DNA): TGTGCCAGCAGTCCGACAGGGGGCCAGCAAGAGACCCAGTACTTC.

CDR3 residues: CASSDRTDNQPQHF. Here the CDR3 DNA reads TGTGCCAGCAGTGACAGGACAGACAATCAGCCCCAGCATTTT. The chain combines TRBV2 with TRBJ1-5; a possible D gene is TRBD1 (6 bases). The germline V gene has CDR1 SNHLY and CDR2 FYNNEI. Trimming removed 3 bases from V and 3 bases from J, with 9 bases in between. The CDR3 has 14 amino acids. Drawing the rest from reference TRBV2 and TRBJ1-5, the complete variable domain is EPEVTQTPSHQVTQMGQEVILRCVPISNHLYFYWYRQILGQKVEFLVSFYNNEISEKSEIFDDQFSVERPDGSNFTLKIRSTKLEDSAMYFCASSDRTDNQPQHFGDGTRLSIL.

This clone was seen only once. V usage is TRBV27 and J usage is TRBJ2-3; TRBD1 matches 7 bases. J was trimmed by 3 bases and V by 10 bases; bases with no gene match: 10. The CDR3 covers 14 residues. The germline V gene has CDR1 MNHEY and CDR2 SMNVEV (reference sequence). The CDR3 nucleotides read TGTGCCACCCGGGACAGTAGAAGGACAGATACGCAGTATTTT. It codes for CATRDSRRTDTQYF.

The chain is built from TRBV11-2 and TRBJ2-7, with 8 bases identical to TRBD2. The CDR3 is made up of 15 amino acids. Trimming removed 0 bases from V and 3 bases from J; junction bases left unmatched: 4. CDR1 and CDR2 from the germline V gene are SGHAT and FQNNGV. CDR3 nucleotide sequence: TGTGCCAGCAGCTTAGATATTGCGGGAGGCTACGAGCAGTACTTC. Protein: CASSLDIAGGYEQYF.

This chain joins TRBV18 and TRBJ1-4; D is possibly TRBD1 (5 bases). Germline V gene data show CDR1 as KGHSH and CDR2 as LQKENI. CDR3 length: 13 amino acids. V lost 6 bases and J 0 bases, leaving 5 bases between the germline ends. CDR3 sequence reads: CASSGATNEKLFF. The CDR3 DNA follows: TGTGCCAGCTCGGGGGCAACTAATGAAAAACTGTTTTTT.

With respect to this clone: This could be a read error, since a much larger clone is one nucleotide away. The rearrangement joins TRBV7-8 to TRBJ2-3; D possibly corresponds to TRBD2 (5 bases). With 4 bases removed from V and 1 base from J, the gap between germline ends came to 9 bases. Germline loops: CDR1 SGHVS, CDR2 FQNEAQ. This CDR3 comprises 14 residues. The CDR3 here is CASSSGLGTDTQYF. In DNA form, the CDR3 reads TGTGCCAGCAGCTCCGGACTCGGCACAGATACGCAGTATTTT.

This chain connects TRBV4-2 to TRBJ2-2, with 7 bases aligning to TRBD2. The ends lost 2 bases at V and 1 base at J; junction bases unmatched: 4. This CDR3 region has 16 residues. CDR1 and CDR2 (germline): LGHNA, YNFKEQ. The chain's CDR3 is CASSQWEGQNTGELFF. Here the CDR3 DNA reads TGTGCCAGCAGCCAATGGGAGGGCCAGAACACCGGGGAGCTGTTTTTT.

This clone turned up a few times. The chain employs TRBV28 and TRBJ2-2, with D possibly matching TRBD2 (5 bases). Per the germline V gene, CDR1 is MDHEN and CDR2 is SYDVKM. V lost 2 bases to trimming and J lost 8 bases, with 12 bases between them. There are 14 residues in the CDR3. CDR3 in DNA: TGTGCCAGCAGTTTAGCGGGTTTGGTTGGGGAGCTGTTTTTT. Translated, it gives CASSLAGLVGELFF. The entire variable domain, with the rest obtained from reference TRBV28 and TRBJ2-2, is as follows: DVKVTQSSRYLVKRTGEKVFLECVQDMDHENMFWYRQDPGLGLRLIYFSYDVKMKEKGDIPEGYSVSREKKERFSLILESASTNQTSMYLCASSLAGLVGELFFGEGSRLTVL.

The gene calls are TRBV6-4 and TRBJ2-1; 7 bases agree with TRBD1. Germline V gene lookup returns CDR1 MRHNA and CDR2 SNTAGT. The CDR3 length is 15 residues. V lost 6 bases and J lost 0; bases outside the gene matches: 5. The CDR3: CASSSGQSSYNEQFF. The CDR3, as DNA: TGTGCCAGCAGCTCGGGACAGAGCTCCTACAATGAGCAGTTCTTC.

The gene calls are TRBV5-1 and TRBJ2-3; TRBD2 matches 11 bases. J lost 3 bases, V lost 4 bases, and 7 bases had no gene match. Germline values: CDR1 SGHRS, CDR2 YFSETQ. The CDR3 covers 16 residues. The chain's CDR3 is CASSAPGTSGTDTQYF. For the CDR3, the DNA is TGCGCCAGCAGCGCTCCCGGGACTAGCGGAACAGATACGCAGTATTTT. The whole variable domain, filled in from reference TRBV5-1 and TRBJ2-3, reads KAGVTQTPRYLIKTRGQQVTLSCSPISGHRSVSWYQQTPGQGLQFLFEYFSETQRNKGNFPGRFSGRQFSNSRSEMNVSTLELGDSALYLCASSAPGTSGTDTQYFGPGTRLTVL.

In this sample, this clone turned up a few times. The chain carries TRBV4-3 and TRBJ2-7; 8 bases match TRBD1. Losses at the gene ends were 4 bases for V and 2 bases for J; bases not matched to a gene: 4. CDR1 LGHNA and CDR2 YSLEER come from the germline V gene. This CDR3 contains 14 residues. The DNA of the CDR3 is TGCGCCAGCAGCCTCGGACAGGGAACCTACGAGCAGTACTTC. Protein sequence: CASSLGQGTYEQYF.

To note about this clone: Other nucleotide sequences in the sample specify the same CDR3. The chain recombines TRBV20-1 with TRBJ1-1; no clear D gene. V was trimmed by 3 bases and J by 4 bases, leaving 3 bases between them. This CDR3 is 10 amino acids long. Germline CDR1 reads DFQATT; CDR2 reads SNEGSKA (reference sequence). The CDR3 sequence is CSARGTEAFF. CDR3 DNA: TGCAGTGCTAGGGGCACTGAAGCTTTCTTT.

In the case of this clone: This likely stems from a read error, as it lies one base from a far larger clone. Other DNA sequences from this sample encode an identical CDR3 as well. This chain uses TRBV5-4 with TRBJ2-7; D is unresolved. Germline CDR1 SGHNT, CDR2 YYREEE (reference sequence). The germline V and J ends were trimmed by 2 bases and 3 bases, with 9 bases remaining between them. This CDR3 has 13 amino acids. The CDR3 here is CASSLGQNYEQYF. The CDR3 DNA follows: TGTGCCAGCAGCTTAGGGCAGAACTACGAGCAGTACTTC.

About this clone: This probably arose from a read error, given a far larger clone one base away. This rearrangement joins TRBV5-1 to TRBJ1-2; 7 nucleotides agree with TRBD1. The CDR3 has 13 residues. The germline gives CDR1 SGHRS, CDR2 YFSETQ. The J segment lost 2 bases and the V segment lost 4 bases, leaving 2 bases of the junction unmatched. The CDR3 DNA reads as TGCGCCAGCAGCCCACAGGGGAACTATGGCTACACCTTC. This sequence encodes CASSPQGNYGYTF.

V gene TRBV9 combines with J gene TRBJ2-5, with 11 bases identical to TRBD1. The CDR3 covers 16 residues. In germline, CDR1 is SGDLS, CDR2 YYNGEE. Trimming took 3 bases from V and 6 from J; bases not matched to a gene: 10. The CDR3 loop is CASSAQQDRGRKTQYF. DNA of the CDR3: TGTGCCAGCAGCGCCCAGCAGGACAGGGGGCGAAAGACCCAGTACTTC.

Notes on this clone: The same CDR3 can be traced to other DNA sequences in this sample. The chain has TRBV7-2 and TRBJ2-1; TRBD2 is a possible D gene (6 bases). Trimming removed 0 bases from V and 6 bases from J, with 6 bases in between. The CDR3 length is 13 residues. Germline V gene data show CDR1 as SGHTA and CDR2 as FQGNSA. The CDR3 sequence is CASSLAGGNEQFF. Here the CDR3 DNA reads TGTGCCAGCAGCTTAGCGGGGGGCAATGAGCAGTTCTTC. The whole variable domain, filled in from reference TRBV7-2 and TRBJ2-1, reads GAGVSQSPSNKVTEKGKDVELRCDPISGHTALYWYRQSLGQGLEFLIYFQGNSAPDKSGLPSDRFSAERTGGSVSTLTIQRTQQEDSAVYLCASSLAGGNEQFFGPGTRLTVL.

CDR3 nucleotides: TGTGCCAGCACACGACTAGCGGGGTCCTACGAGCAGTACTTC. Protein sequence: CASTRLAGSYEQYF. The chain uses TRBV27 and TRBJ2-7; 11 bases align to TRBD2. CDR1 is MNHEY, CDR2 SMNVEV, per germline (reference sequence). V trimming: 7 bases; J trimming: 1 base; junction bases outside the gene matches: 3. This CDR3 region has 14 residues.

This clone was counted at least ten times. This chain joins TRBV25-1 and TRBJ2-5; D call uncertain. The length of the CDR3 is 15 residues. Germline CDR1 MGHDK, CDR2 SYGVNS. Trimming stripped 3 bases from V and 2 bases from J, with 13 bases between. CDR3 in DNA: TGTGCCAGCAGTGACGTAACGGGCCCACAAGAGACCCAGTACTTC. This encodes CASSDVTGPQETQYF.

The chain uses TRBV30 and TRBJ1-4; no clear D gene. Trimming removed 4 bases at V and 7 bases at J, with 13 bases between. This CDR3 is built from 13 residues. CDR1 GTSNPN and CDR2 SVGIG come from the germline V gene (reference sequence). The CDR3 nucleotides read TGTGCCTGGACTCGGCAGGTTGGTGAAAAACTGTTTTTT. Translating it yields CAWTRQVGEKLFF.

The V and J genes are TRBV7-9 and TRBJ2-1; 8 nucleotides line up with TRBD2. This CDR3 contains 15 residues. Germline V lookup: CDR1 SEHNR, CDR2 FQNEAQ (reference sequence). With V trimmed by 5 bases and J by 4 bases, 7 bases remained unmatched. The CDR3 protein is CASSHAGRVYNEQFF. In DNA, the CDR3 is TGTGCCAGCAGCCATGCCGGGAGGGTGTACAATGAGCAGTTCTTC.